The 4 T cell receptor beta chains below were found in one sample sequenced in a study of T cells in localized non-small cell lung cancer. Some clones are missing from TCRdb's copy, which holds only in-frame ones; the method was immunoSEQ multiplex PCR. The sample holds some 28,000 clones, about 90% seen once. The input for sequencing was peripheral blood, taken before any cancer treatment. Source of these receptors: a woman between 18 and 50 years old with stage I lung adenocarcinoma.

This chain connects TRBV10-1 to TRBJ2-3, with D perhaps matching TRBD2 (7 bases). The CDR3 is 16 residues long. V shed 6 bases and J shed 4 bases, with 20 bases lying between them. Looked up from germline, CDR1 is WNHNN and CDR2 is SYGVQD (reference sequence). CDR3 DNA: TGCGCCAGCAGGGGACCCCGAGGGGGGGATGCAGATACGCAGTATTTT. Translated, it gives CASRGPRGGDADTQYF.

The chain joins TRBV4-3 to TRBJ1-2; weak D call: TRBD1 (6 bases). The CDR3 loop spans 16 amino acids. V was trimmed by 0 bases and J by 8 bases, leaving 19 bases between them. Germline V lookup: CDR1 LGHNA, CDR2 YSLEER. CDR3 DNA sequence: TGCGCCAGCAGCCAAGAATTTTCGGGGGCGAGAGGGGGCTACACCTTC. Translation: CASSQEFSGARGGYTF.

The gene calls are TRBV5-6 and TRBJ2-2; D unclear. CDR1 SGHDT and CDR2 YYEEEE come from the germline V gene. V lost 4 bases to trimming and J lost 1 base, with 11 bases between them. This CDR3 is built from 15 residues. CDR3 DNA sequence: TGTGCCAGCAGCCGAAATCCTCAGAACACCGGGGAGCTGTTTTTT. Amino acid sequence: CASSRNPQNTGELFF.

The chain joins TRBV28 to TRBJ2-7, with 9 bases that match TRBD1. Germline CDR1 MDHEN, CDR2 SYDVKM. The CDR3 consists of 16 residues. Trimming took 4 bases from V and 1 from J; bases not matched to a gene: 8. The CDR3 region is CASSSPGTGLSYEQYF. The CDR3 DNA is TGTGCCAGCAGTTCTCCCGGGACAGGGCTTTCCTACGAGCAGTACTTC. Based on the CDR3 plus reference TRBV28 and TRBJ2-7, the full variable domain is DVKVTQSSRYLVKRTGEKVFLECVQDMDHENMFWYRQDPGLGLRLIYFSYDVKMKEKGDIPEGYSVSREKKERFSLILESASTNQTSMYLCASSSPGTGLSYEQYFGPGTRLTVT.